This TCR beta chain derives from a study of T cell responses to AZD1222 COVID-19 vaccine. Study results and caveats: Nearly half of spike-specific TCRs reportedly go after variant regions that carry no mutations.

Germline V gene data show CDR1 as SEHNR and CDR2 as FQNEAQ (reference sequence). V was trimmed by 1 base and J by 5 bases, leaving 3 bases between them. CDR3 length: 12 residues. Using immunoSEQ multiplex PCR, the repertoire was profiled, and TCRdb retains in-frame clones only, with some absent. The table includes about 99,000 clones, around nine tenths detected once. About this clone: Its antigen is unknown.

This sample comprised peripheral blood, obtained on day 0 of AZD1222 vaccination. The TCR sequence derives from an adult in good health. The genes are TRBV7-9 and TRBJ1-5; D is uncertain. CDR3 residues: CASSLVDQPQHF. The CDR3 nucleotides are TGTGCCAGCAGCTTAGTTGATCAGCCCCAGCATTTT.